This TCR beta chain emerged from a study of immune characterization of retroperitoneal liposarcoma. Trimming removed 7 bases at V and 0 bases at J, with 15 bases between. The CDR3 extends over 16 amino acids. Each CDR3 protein gets one entry after TCRdb re-called the PCR reads with MiXCR. Among roughly 20,000 distinct CDR3 sequences listed, approximately 35% were seen once. V usage is TRBV12-3 or TRBV12-4 and J usage is TRBJ1-4; a weak D match, TRBD1 (6 bases). Sequencing used blood. This clonotype originated in a male donor with retroperitoneal liposarcoma. The CDR3 nucleotides are TGTGCCAGCAAGGGGGGACTCCAGACAACTAATGAAAAACTGTTTTTT. Translated, it gives CASKGGLQTTNEKLFF.